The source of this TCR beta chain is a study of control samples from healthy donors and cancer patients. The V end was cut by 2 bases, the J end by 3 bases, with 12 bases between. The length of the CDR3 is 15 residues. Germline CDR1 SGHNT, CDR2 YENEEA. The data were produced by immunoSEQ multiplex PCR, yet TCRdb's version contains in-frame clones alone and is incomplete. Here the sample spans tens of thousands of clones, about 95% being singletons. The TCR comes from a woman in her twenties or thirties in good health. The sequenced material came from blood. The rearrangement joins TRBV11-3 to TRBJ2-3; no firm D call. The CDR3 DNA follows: TGTGCCAGCAGCTTAAGGCACCCAGGAACAGATACGCAGTATTTT. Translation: CASSLRHPGTDTQYF.